These 13 T cell receptor beta chains originate from one sample sequenced in a study of human T cells and chemical hapten exposure. Time point described: patch test 3, about 24 weeks after DPC sensitization. Treatment specified: therapeutic diphenylcyclopropenone sensitization with weekly scalp DPC. Using its own MiXCR run on the RACE reads, TCRdb lists one record per CDR3 protein. This table has about 30,000 distinct CDR3 sequences, approximately 5.8% appearing once. Sequenced material: whole blood, taken in connection with sensitization to the hapten diphenylcyclopropenone (DPC). The source is a man aged 30 to 39 with alopecia areata. Some clones in this sample may be carry-over from other donors' samples.

This clonotype was detected many times. The V and J genes are TRBV20-1 and TRBJ2-2, with a tentative D call TRBD1 (6 bases). The germline V gene encodes CDR1 DFQATT and CDR2 SNEGSKA (reference sequence). Trimming took off 1 base at V and 2 bases at J, with 11 bases between the two ends. This CDR3 comprises 15 residues. The CDR3 DNA reads as TGCAGTGCTAGAGGAGACAGGAAAAACACCGGGGAGCTGTTTTTT. Translating gives CSARGDRKNTGELFF.

This clonotype was recorded many times. The rearrangement links TRBV25-1 to TRBJ2-1; possible D gene TRBD1, 5 bases. The CDR3 contains 13 residues. Per germline, CDR1 MGHDK and CDR2 SYGVNS. Trimming removed 4 bases at V and 5 bases at J, with 9 bases between. The CDR3 DNA sequence: TGTGCCAGCAGTGCCAGGGCTAACAATGAGCAGTTCTTC. As protein: CASSARANNEQFF. Variable domain in full (rest from reference TRBV25-1 and TRBJ2-1): EADIYQTPRYLVIGTGKKITLECSQTMGHDKMYWYQQDPGMELHLIHYSYGVNSTEKGDLSSESTVSRIRTEHFPLTLESARPSHTSQYLCASSARANNEQFFGPGTRLTVL.

Ten or more counts support this clonotype. This chain uses TRBV27 with TRBJ2-2; D is perhaps TRBD1 or TRBD2 (5 bases each). The germline V gene has CDR1 MNHEY and CDR2 SMNVEV (reference sequence). V was cut by 2 bases and J by 3 bases, with 22 bases left in between. The CDR3 is 19 residues long. CDR3 amino acids: CASSLEGLPLAGDTGELFF. CDR3 bases: TGTGCCAGCAGTTTAGAGGGGCTCCCATTAGCCGGGGACACCGGGGAGCTGTTTTTT.

This clonotype was seen many times. The rearrangement uses TRBV7-8 and TRBJ2-7; 9 bases line up with TRBD1. CDR3 length: 14 residues. Germline V lookup: CDR1 SGHVS, CDR2 FQNEAQ. With V trimmed by 0 bases and J by 5 bases, 2 bases remained unmatched. The CDR3 here is CASSLAGTGNEQYF. As DNA, the CDR3 is TGTGCCAGCAGCTTAGCGGGGACAGGGAACGAGCAGTACTTC.

The sample holds a few counts of this clonotype. The chain employs TRBV7-2 and TRBJ2-2, with 7 positions matching TRBD1. CDR1 is SGHTA and CDR2 is FQGNSA in the germline V gene. With V trimmed by 6 bases and J by 2 bases, 18 bases remained unmatched. The CDR3 runs to 19 residues. The CDR3 DNA reads TGTGCCAGCAGGTCCGGGACAGATAACGGGACAGATAACACCGGGGAGCTGTTTTTT. Encoded protein: CASRSGTDNGTDNTGELFF.

This clonotype was observed many times. The V call is TRBV11-2, the J call TRBJ2-5, with 13 bases identical to TRBD2. This CDR3 is 15 amino acids long. With 3 bases clipped from V and 3 bases from J, the junction kept 1 base outside the gene matches. Germline V gene lookup returns CDR1 SGHAT and CDR2 FQNNGV. The CDR3 is CASSFGTSGEETQYF. CDR3 in DNA: TGTGCCAGCAGCTTCGGGACTAGCGGGGAAGAGACCCAGTACTTC. Drawing the rest from reference TRBV11-2 and TRBJ2-5, the complete variable domain is EAGVAQSPRYKIIEKRQSVAFWCNPISGHATLYWYQQILGQGPKLLIQFQNNGVVDDSQLPKDRFSAERLKGVDSTLKIQPAKLEDSAVYLCASSFGTSGEETQYFGPGTRLLVL.

This clonotype was seen repeatedly, ten times or more. The chain couples TRBV4-2 to TRBJ2-3; D gene uncertain. Germline assignment: CDR1 LGHNA and CDR2 YNFKEQ. The CDR3 consists of 14 residues. Trimming removed 0 bases at V and 0 bases at J, with 4 bases between. The DNA of the CDR3 is TGTGCCAGCAGCCAAGAGGTTAGCACAGATACGCAGTATTTT. Translating gives CASSQEVSTDTQYF.

This clonotype was recorded at least ten times. The V call is TRBV14, the J call TRBJ2-7; D is undetermined. The CDR3 has 16 amino acids. Germline CDR1 and CDR2: SGHDN and FVKESK. The V and J ends lost 4 bases and 3 bases respectively, with 19 bases between them. CDR3: CASSPYGVVHLYEQYF. In DNA form, the CDR3 reads TGTGCCAGCAGCCCCTATGGGGTGGTGCACCTCTACGAGCAGTACTTC.

This clonotype was counted at least ten times. The genes are TRBV6-2 or TRBV6-3 and TRBJ2-7, with D perhaps TRBD1 (5 bases). CDR3 length: 13 residues. Looked up from germline, CDR1 is MNHEY and CDR2 is SVGEGT. Trimming removed 2 bases at V and 6 bases at J, with 11 bases between. As DNA, the CDR3 is TGTGCCAGCAGTTACGGGGTGGACACCGAGCAGTACTTC. It codes for CASSYGVDTEQYF.

This clonotype appeared many times. V is TRBV6-2 or TRBV6-3 and J is TRBJ2-4; possibly TRBD1 or TRBD2 for D (5 bases each). The CDR3 is made up of 15 amino acids. Trimming took off 6 bases at V and 4 bases at J, with 16 bases between the two ends. Germline V CDR1 and CDR2: MNHEY, SVGEGT. CDR3 nucleotides: TGTGCCAGCAGCCGTCCCGGGACGGTGAAAAACATTCAGTACTTC. It yields the protein CASSRPGTVKNIQYF.

In its sample, this clonotype was seen many times. This rearrangement joins TRBV12-3 or TRBV12-4 to TRBJ2-5, with unresolved D. The CDR3 covers 10 residues. The ends were cut back, 7 bases at V and 2 bases at J, with 2 bases in the middle. CDR3 sequence: CASTQETQYF. The CDR3 DNA is TGTGCCAGCACTCAAGAGACCCAGTACTTC.

This clonotype was seen many times. V and J are TRBV24-1 and TRBJ2-5; D call uncertain. The CDR3 totals 14 residues. CDR1 is KGHDR and CDR2 is SFDVKD in the germline V gene. Trimming took off 1 base at V and 5 bases at J, with 10 bases between the two ends. CDR3: CATSDFRLGETQYF. DNA of the CDR3: TGTGCCACCAGTGATTTCCGTCTCGGGGAGACCCAGTACTTC.

At least ten counts were recorded for this clonotype. The V gene is TRBV7-8, the J gene TRBJ2-1, with D hard to call. The V gene lost 2 bases and the J gene lost 1 base, with 12 bases spanning the gap. The CDR3 consists of 16 residues. Germline loops: CDR1 SGHVS, CDR2 FQNEAQ. CDR3 loop: CASSLSTGPSYNEQFF. DNA of the CDR3: TGTGCCAGCAGCTTATCTACGGGCCCGTCCTACAATGAGCAGTTCTTC.